This T cell receptor (beta chain) comes out of a study of regulatory T cells in long-lasting Graves disease. This clonotype was recorded a few times. For TCR beta, libraries came from iRepertoire HTBI primers and Arm-PCR of CDR3 regions. TCRdb passed the multiplex PCR reads through MiXCR, listing each CDR3 protein once. This sample yields around 420,000 distinct CDR3 sequences, of which over 14% are seen a single time; around 7.6% belongs to the top ten. CDR1 and CDR2 (germline): MRHNA, SNTAGT. V was pared by 4 bases and J by 0 bases, with 12 bases of the junction left unmatched. CDR3 length equals 19 residues. Described time point: newly diagnosed GD, antithyroid drugs for less than 3 months. Isolated PBMC RNA provided the starting material for the TCR library. These sequences were also reported in another study, on T cells in Graves' hyperthyroidism and ophthalmopathy.

The origin of this receptor is a woman aged 40 to 49 with Graves disease. The source material was peripheral blood mononuclear cells (PBMCs), sampled at new diagnosis, from a patient treated with antithyroid drugs. The chain has TRBV6-4 and TRBJ2-1; 10 bases align to TRBD2. This CDR3 is CASSVGLANFKSSYNEQFF. CDR3 bases: TGTGCCAGCAGTGTGGGACTAGCGAATTTCAAAAGCTCCTACAATGAGCAGTTCTTC.